Listed here are 8 T cell receptor beta chains from one sample, sequenced in a study of shared clonotypes between healthy human individuals. Using immunoSEQ multiplex PCR, the repertoire was profiled, and TCRdb retains in-frame clones only, with some absent. The table lists 2 million to 2.5 million clones, about 95% of them singletons. Naive CD8 cells lacked CD45RO, underwent positive selection for CCR7 and left out terminally differentiated effector memory CD45RA+ cells. Sequenced input: naive CD8+ T cells sorted from blood. These receptor sequences come from a man younger than 30 in good health.

To note about this clone: The junction departs from germline at one end; a sequencing error may be responsible. The chain employs TRBV10-2 and TRBJ2-2; TRBD2 matches at 7 bases. This CDR3 contains 13 residues. The V gene's germline CDR1 is WSHSY and CDR2 SAAADI. The CDR3 here is CATSGRGTGELFF. In DNA, the CDR3 is TGCGCCACCAGTGGGAGGGGAACCGGGGAGCTGTTTTTT.

V and J are TRBV6-6 and TRBJ2-5, with D tentatively TRBD2 (6 bases). Per the germline V gene, CDR1 is MNHNY and CDR2 is SVGAGI (reference sequence). This CDR3 has 12 amino acids. The germline V and J ends were trimmed by 7 bases and 4 bases, with 10 bases remaining between them. CDR3: CASTLGLETQYF. CDR3 nucleotides: TGTGCCAGCACCCTGGGACTAGAGACCCAGTACTTC.

This chain joins TRBV7-9 and TRBJ2-7; TRBD1 might be the D (5 bases). V was trimmed by 1 base and J by 11 bases, leaving 9 bases between them. The CDR3 contains 11 residues. CDR1 SEHNR and CDR2 FQNEAQ come from the germline V gene (reference sequence). CDR3 DNA sequence: TGTGCCAGCAGCTTAGAGGCAGGGAAGTACTTC. Translating gives CASSLEAGKYF.

This clone was picked up one time. The V gene is TRBV5-4, the J gene TRBJ2-7; the match to TRBD2 covers 7 bases. CDR1 and CDR2 (germline): SGHNT, YYREEE (reference sequence). The CDR3 contains 14 residues. V was clipped by 0 bases and J by 2 bases; unmatched bases: 2. CDR3: CASSLGSGTYEQYF. CDR3 in DNA: TGTGCCAGCAGCTTGGGCAGCGGGACCTACGAGCAGTACTTC.

The CDR3 spells CASSLSGGSGYEQYF. Here the CDR3 DNA reads TGTGCCAGCAGCTTAAGTGGGGGGAGTGGATACGAGCAGTACTTC. The chain recombines TRBV7-2 with TRBJ2-7, with a tentative D call TRBD2 (6 bases). V lost 2 bases to trimming and J lost 4 bases, with 15 bases between them. This CDR3 contains 15 residues. Per germline, CDR1 SGHTA and CDR2 FQGNSA.

V is TRBV28 and J is TRBJ1-5; D not resolved. CDR1 MDHEN and CDR2 SYDVKM come from the germline V gene. This CDR3 region has 15 residues. The V gene lost 3 bases and the J gene lost 3 bases, with 12 bases spanning the gap. As DNA, the CDR3 is TGTGCCAGCAGTTTGTGGCAGGCAGACAATCAGCCCCAGCATTTT. Translation: CASSLWQADNQPQHF.

This clone was picked up one time. CDR3 bases: TGTGCCACCACCCCGACAGCCAACACTGAAGCTTTCTTT. Protein product: CATTPTANTEAFF. The chain has TRBV15 and TRBJ1-1; D possibly corresponds to TRBD1 (5 bases). The CDR3 consists of 13 residues. Germline assignment: CDR1 LNHNV and CDR2 YYDKDF (reference sequence). V was pared by 7 bases and J by 2 bases, with 11 bases between.

Comments on this clone: Distinct nucleotide sequences in the sample also encode this CDR3. This chain connects TRBV6-5 to TRBJ1-1; no clear D gene. V shed 0 bases and J shed 4 bases, with 9 bases lying between them. This CDR3 region has 14 residues. Germline V gene sequence: CDR1 MNHEY, CDR2 SVGAGI. The CDR3 coding sequence is TGTGCCAGCAGTTACTCCGGGTTACCCACTGAAGCTTTCTTT. Encoded protein: CASSYSGLPTEAFF.